Shown below are 2 T cell receptor beta chains from a single sample sequenced in a study of Ad26.COV2.S vaccination and SARS-CoV-2 variants. This table comes from immunoSEQ multiplex PCR, and its TCRdb copy is limited to in-frame clones, with some not included. The profile shows approximately 140,000 clones, 86% of them singletons. The material was peripheral blood, obtained after recovery from COVID-19. These receptors all come from a human donor who had recovered from COVID-19.

The chain employs TRBV4-3 and TRBJ2-1; a possible D gene is TRBD2 (5 bases). Germline V gives CDR1 LGHNA, CDR2 YSLEER. Trimming shortened V by 0 bases and J by 2 bases, and 11 bases separated the two germline ends. The CDR3 contains 16 residues. CDR3: CASSQDEGITYNEQFF. CDR3 in DNA: TGCGCCAGCAGCCAAGACGAGGGTATTACCTACAATGAGCAGTTCTTC.

V gene TRBV28 combines with J gene TRBJ1-1; D call uncertain. The ends were cut back, 5 bases at V and 1 base at J, with 14 bases in the middle. CDR1 and CDR2 from the germline V gene are MDHEN and SYDVKM. The CDR3 totals 15 residues. CDR3 in DNA: TGTGCCAGCAGTATCCGAATTCGAGGGAACACTGAAGCTTTCTTT. Encoded protein: CASSIRIRGNTEAFF.